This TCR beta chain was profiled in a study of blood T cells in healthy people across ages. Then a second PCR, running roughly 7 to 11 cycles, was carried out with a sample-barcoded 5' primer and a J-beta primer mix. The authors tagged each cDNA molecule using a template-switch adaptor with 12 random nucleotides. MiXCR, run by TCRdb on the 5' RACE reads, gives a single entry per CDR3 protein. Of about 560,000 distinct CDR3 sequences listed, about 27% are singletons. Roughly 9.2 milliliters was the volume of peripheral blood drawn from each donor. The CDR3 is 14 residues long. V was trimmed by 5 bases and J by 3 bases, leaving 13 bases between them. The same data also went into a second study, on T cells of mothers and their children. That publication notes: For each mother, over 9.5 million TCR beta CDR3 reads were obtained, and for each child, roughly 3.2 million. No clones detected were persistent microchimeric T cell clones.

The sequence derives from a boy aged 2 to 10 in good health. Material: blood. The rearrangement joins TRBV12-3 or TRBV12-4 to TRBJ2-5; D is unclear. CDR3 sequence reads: CASSLDRQKETQYF. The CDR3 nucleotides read TGTGCCAGCAGTCTGGACCGACAAAAAGAGACCCAGTACTTC.